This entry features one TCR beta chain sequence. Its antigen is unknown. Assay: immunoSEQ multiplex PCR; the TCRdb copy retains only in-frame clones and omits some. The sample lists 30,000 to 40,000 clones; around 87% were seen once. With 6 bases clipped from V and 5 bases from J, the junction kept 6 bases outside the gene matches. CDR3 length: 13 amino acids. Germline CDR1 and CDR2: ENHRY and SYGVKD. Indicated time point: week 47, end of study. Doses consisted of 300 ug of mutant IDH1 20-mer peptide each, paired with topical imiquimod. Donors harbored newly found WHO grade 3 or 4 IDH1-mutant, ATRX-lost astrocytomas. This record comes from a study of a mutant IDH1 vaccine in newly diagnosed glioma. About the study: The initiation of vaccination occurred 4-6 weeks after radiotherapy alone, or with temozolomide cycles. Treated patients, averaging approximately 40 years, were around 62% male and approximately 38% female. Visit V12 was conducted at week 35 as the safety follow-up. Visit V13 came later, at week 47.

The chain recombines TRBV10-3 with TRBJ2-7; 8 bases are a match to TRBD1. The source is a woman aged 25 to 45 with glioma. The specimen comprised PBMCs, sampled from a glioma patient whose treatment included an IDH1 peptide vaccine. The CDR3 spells CAIRTTGVDEQYF. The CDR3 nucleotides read TGTGCCATCAGAACGACAGGGGTAGACGAGCAGTACTTC.